This T cell receptor beta chain was profiled in a study of blood T cell repertoires in COVID-19. CDR3 length: 14 amino acids. Trimming removed 2 bases from V and 5 bases from J, with 10 bases in between. From germline, CDR1 is SGDLS and CDR2 YYNGEE. The table came from immunoSEQ multiplex PCR; TCRdb's copy has only in-frame clones and leaves some out. The sample lists some 80,000 clones, more than 85% seen once, with approximately 2.8% in the top ten. The TCR was taken from a man aged 50 to 59 with COVID-19, enrolled during active disease. Specimen: peripheral blood. This chain joins TRBV9 and TRBJ2-2, with D possibly being TRBD2 (5 bases). The CDR3: CASSVTSSTGELFF. DNA of the CDR3: TGTGCCAGCAGCGTTACTAGTAGTACCGGGGAGCTGTTTTTT.